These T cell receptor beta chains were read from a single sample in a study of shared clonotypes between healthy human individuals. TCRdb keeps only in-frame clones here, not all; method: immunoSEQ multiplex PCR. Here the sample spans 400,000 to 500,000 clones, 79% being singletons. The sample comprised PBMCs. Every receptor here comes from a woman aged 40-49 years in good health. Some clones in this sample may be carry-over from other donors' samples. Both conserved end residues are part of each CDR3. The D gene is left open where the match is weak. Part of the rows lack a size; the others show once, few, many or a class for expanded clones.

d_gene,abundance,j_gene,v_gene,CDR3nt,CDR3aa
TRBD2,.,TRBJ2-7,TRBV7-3,TGTGCCAGCAGCTTAACTAGCGGGAGGGCCTACGAGCAGTACTTC,CASSLTSGRAYEQYF
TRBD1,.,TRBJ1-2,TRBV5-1,TGCGCCAGCAGCTCGGACAGGGGTTCATCTTATGGCTACACCTTC,CASSSDRGSSYGYTF
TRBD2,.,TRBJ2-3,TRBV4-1,TGCGCCAGCAGCCAAGATTTCGCGGGAGGGCCGACAGATACGCAGTATTTT,CASSQDFAGGPTDTQYF
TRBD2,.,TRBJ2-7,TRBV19,TGTGCCAGTAACCTGGGCGGGAGGTCTGGGGAGCAGTACTTC,CASNLGGRSGEQYF
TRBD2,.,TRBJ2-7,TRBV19,TGTGCCAGTAGTATCGGAACTAGCGGCGCCTACGAGCAGTACTTC,CASSIGTSGAYEQYF
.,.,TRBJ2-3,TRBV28,TGTGCCAGCACCCCCCGGAGGGACGGACACGATACGCAGTATTTT,CASTPRRDGHDTQYF
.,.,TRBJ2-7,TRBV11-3,TGTGCCAGCAGCTTAGATGTTTCCTACGAGCAGTACTTC,CASSLDVSYEQYF
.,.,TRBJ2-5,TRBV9,TGTGCCAGCAGCGTAGATAAGGGGGAGACCCAGTACTTC,CASSVDKGETQYF
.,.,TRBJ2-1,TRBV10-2,TGCGCCAGCAGTCCTCCTACTCCCAGCTCCTACAATGAGCAGTTCTTC,CASSPPTPSSYNEQFF
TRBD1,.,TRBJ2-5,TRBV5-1,TGCGCCAGCAGCTTAGGGGGCCATCGGATCCAAGAGACCCAGTACTTC,CASSLGGHRIQETQYF
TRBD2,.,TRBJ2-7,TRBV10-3,TGTGCCACCAGACGCGGGAGGGCCTTCGAGCAGTACTTC,CATRRGRAFEQYF
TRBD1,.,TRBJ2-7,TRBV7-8,TGTGCCAGCAGCCTAACGGGACAGGGGGGATACGAGCAGTACTTC,CASSLTGQGGYEQYF
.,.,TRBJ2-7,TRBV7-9,TGTGCCAGCAGCCCGGGGGACCCCTTCTACGAGCAGTACTTC,CASSPGDPFYEQYF
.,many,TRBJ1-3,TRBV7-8,TGTGCCAGCAGCTCCAGGACTAGAGGCGGAAGCTCTGGAAACACCATATATTTT,CASSSRTRGGSSGNTIYF
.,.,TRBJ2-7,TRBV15,TGTGCCACCAGCAGAGACACCGACGAGCAGTACTTC,CATSRDTDEQYF
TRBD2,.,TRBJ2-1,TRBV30,TGTGCCTGGAGATTAGCGGGAGGGCCGGATGAGCAGTTCTTC,CAWRLAGGPDEQFF
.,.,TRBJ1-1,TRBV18,TGTGCCAGCTCCCCGGGGGTGCCGAACACTGAAGCTTTCTTT,CASSPGVPNTEAFF
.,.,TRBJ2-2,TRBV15,TGTGCCACCAGCAGTCGCCCCAGGGGGGACACCGGGGAGCTGTTTTTT,CATSSRPRGDTGELFF
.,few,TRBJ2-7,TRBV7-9,TGTGCCAGCAGCCCGCGGGGTTTAGGAGGTGAGCAGTACTTC,CASSPRGLGGEQYF
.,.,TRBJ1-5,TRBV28,TGTGCCAGCAGCTTTGACAAGCCCCAGCATTTT,CASSFDKPQHF
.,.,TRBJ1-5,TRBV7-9,TGTGCCAGCAGCCGTCCCAATCAGCCCCAGCATTTT,CASSRPNQPQHF
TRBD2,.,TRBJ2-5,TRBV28,TGTGCCAGCAGTTTATGGCAGGGAGGGAAAGAGACCCAGTACTTC,CASSLWQGGKETQYF
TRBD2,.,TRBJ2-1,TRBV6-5,TGTGCCAGCAGTTACTCGACGACTAGCGGGAGAAATGAGCAGTTCTTC,CASSYSTTSGRNEQFF
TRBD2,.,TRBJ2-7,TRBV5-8,TGTGCCAGCAGCTTGGTCCTAGCGGGAGATAGGCGCTACGAGCAGTACTTC,CASSLVLAGDRRYEQYF
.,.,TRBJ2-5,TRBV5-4,TGTGCCAGCAGCTCTGACTTGGGGCAAGAGACCCAGTACTTC,CASSSDLGQETQYF
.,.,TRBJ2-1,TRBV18,TGTGCCAGCTCACCACCGATCGGCTACCACTACAATGAGCAGTTCTTC,CASSPPIGYHYNEQFF
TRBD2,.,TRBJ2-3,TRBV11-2,TGTGCCAGCAGCTCCCAGGGACTAGCGGTTGTCACAGATACGCAGTATTTT,CASSSQGLAVVTDTQYF
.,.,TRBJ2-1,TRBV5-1,TGCGCCAGCAGCCAAGCGGCTAGCTCCTACAATGAGCAGTTCTTC,CASSQAASSYNEQFF
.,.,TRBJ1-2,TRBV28,TGTGCCAGCAGTTTCCCCGGGGAAAACTATGGCTACACCTTC,CASSFPGENYGYTF
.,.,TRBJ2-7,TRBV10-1,TGCGCCAGCCAAGGAAGCGACGAGCAGTACTTC,CASQGSDEQYF
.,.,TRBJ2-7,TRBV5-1,TGCGCCAGCAGCTTAAACGGGGCTCTATGGGAGCAGTACTTC,CASSLNGALWEQYF
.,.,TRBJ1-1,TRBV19,TGTGCCAGTAGTAATATCCCGGGGCAGACGAACACTGAAGCTTTCTTT,CASSNIPGQTNTEAFF
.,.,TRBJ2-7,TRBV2,TGTGCCAGCAGTGTCTCGGGGGACGAGCAGTACTTC,CASSVSGDEQYF
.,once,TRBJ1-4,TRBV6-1,TGTGCCAGCAGGGTCAGCCCAACTAATGAAAAACTGTTTTTT,CASRVSPTNEKLFF
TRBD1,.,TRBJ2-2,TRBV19,TGTGCCAGTAGTATGGGGACAGGGACCACCGGGGAGCTGTTTTTT,CASSMGTGTTGELFF
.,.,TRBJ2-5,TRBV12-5,TGTGCTAGTGGTTTGGGATCGGAGACCCAGTACTTC,CASGLGSETQYF
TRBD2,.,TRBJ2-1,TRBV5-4,TGTGCCAGCAGCTCGACTAGCGGGAGTAACAATGAGCAGTTCTTC,CASSSTSGSNNEQFF
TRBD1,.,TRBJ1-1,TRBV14,TGTGCCAGCAGCCAAGAGGGGACAGGGGGAAGACCCGAAGCTTTCTTT,CASSQEGTGGRPEAFF
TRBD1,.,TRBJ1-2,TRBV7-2,TGTGCCAGCAGCTTAAACGCCGGGACAGCTCGCGCGGGCTACACCTTC,CASSLNAGTARAGYTF
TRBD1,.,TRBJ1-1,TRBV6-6,TGTGCCAGCAGTTACACTGGGACAGGTGGCACTGAAGCTTTCTTT,CASSYTGTGGTEAFF
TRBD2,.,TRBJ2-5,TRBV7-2,TGTGCCAGCAGCTTAGAAGCGGGAGGGCTCCCTTTGGCCCAGTACTTC,CASSLEAGGLPLAQYF
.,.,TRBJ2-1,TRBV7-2,TGTGCCAGCAGCTTAAACTGGGGAAACTACAATGAGCAGTTCTTC,CASSLNWGNYNEQFF
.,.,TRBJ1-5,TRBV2,TGTGCCAGCAGTGAAGCGCGGGGCGCGGGGCAGCCCCAGCATTTT,CASSEARGAGQPQHF
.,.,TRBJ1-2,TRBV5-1,TGCGCCAGCAGCTTGGGCACAGGGACTCTAAGCTACACCTTC,CASSLGTGTLSYTF
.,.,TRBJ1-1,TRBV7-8,TGTGCCAGCAGCCAGGGTAGGGCGGTAAGGACTGAAGCTTTCTTT,CASSQGRAVRTEAFF
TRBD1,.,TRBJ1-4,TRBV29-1,TGCAGCGTTGGGGGGACAGTAAATGAAAAACTGTTTTTT,CSVGGTVNEKLFF
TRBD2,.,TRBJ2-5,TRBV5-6,TGTGCCAGCAGCGACGGTTTGGGCGGGAGGGTAGGAGAGACCCAGTACTTC,CASSDGLGGRVGETQYF
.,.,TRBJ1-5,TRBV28,TGTGCCAGCAGCAACAATCAGCCCCAGCATTTT,CASSNNQPQHF
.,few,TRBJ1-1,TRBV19,TGTGCCAGTAGTATCGGGCCGGCGAACACTGAAGCTTTCTTT,CASSIGPANTEAFF
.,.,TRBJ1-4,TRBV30,TGTGCCTGGAACCCAGGCGCTACTAATGAAAAACTGTTTTTT,CAWNPGATNEKLFF
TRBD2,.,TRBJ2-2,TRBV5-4,TGTGCCAGCAGCCCTAGGAGCGGACTAGCGGCAACCGGGGAGCTGTTTTTT,CASSPRSGLAATGELFF
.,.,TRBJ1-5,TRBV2,TGTGCCAGCAGGGAAAAGGGGAATCAGCCCCAGCATTTT,CASREKGNQPQHF